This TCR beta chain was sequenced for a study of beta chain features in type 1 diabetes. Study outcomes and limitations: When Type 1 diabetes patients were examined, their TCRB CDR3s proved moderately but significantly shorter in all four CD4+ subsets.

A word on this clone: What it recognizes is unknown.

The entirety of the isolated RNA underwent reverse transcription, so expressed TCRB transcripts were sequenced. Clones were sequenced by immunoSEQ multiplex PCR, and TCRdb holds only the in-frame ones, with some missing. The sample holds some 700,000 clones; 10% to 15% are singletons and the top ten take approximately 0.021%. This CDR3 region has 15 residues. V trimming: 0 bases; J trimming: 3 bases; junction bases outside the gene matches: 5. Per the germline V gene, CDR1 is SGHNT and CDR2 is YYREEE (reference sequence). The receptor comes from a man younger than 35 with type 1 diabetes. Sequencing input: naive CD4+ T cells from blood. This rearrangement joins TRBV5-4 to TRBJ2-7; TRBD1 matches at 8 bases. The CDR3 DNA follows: TGTGCCAGCAGCTTGGAGTATGGGACAGGCTACGAGCAGTACTTC. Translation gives CASSLEYGTGYEQYF.